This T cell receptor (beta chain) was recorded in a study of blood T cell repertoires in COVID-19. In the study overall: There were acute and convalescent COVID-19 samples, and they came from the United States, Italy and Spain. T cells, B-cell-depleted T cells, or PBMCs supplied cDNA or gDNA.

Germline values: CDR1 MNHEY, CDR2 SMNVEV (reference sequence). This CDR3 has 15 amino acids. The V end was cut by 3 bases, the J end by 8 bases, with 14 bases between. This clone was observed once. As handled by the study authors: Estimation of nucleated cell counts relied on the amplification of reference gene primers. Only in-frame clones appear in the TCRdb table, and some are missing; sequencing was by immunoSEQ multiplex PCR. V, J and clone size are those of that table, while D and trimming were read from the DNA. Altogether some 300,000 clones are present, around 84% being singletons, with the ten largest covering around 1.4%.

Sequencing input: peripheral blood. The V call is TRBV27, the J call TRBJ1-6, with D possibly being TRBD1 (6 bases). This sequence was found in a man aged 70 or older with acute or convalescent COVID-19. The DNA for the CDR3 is TGTGCCAGCAGTTTGGGGGGGCGAGGGGATTCACCCCTCCACTTT. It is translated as CASSLGGRGDSPLHF.